These 30 T cell receptor beta chains originate from one sample sequenced in a study of blood T cells in healthy people across ages. It was with a sample-barcoded 5' primer and a J-beta primer mix that a second PCR of about 6 to 12 cycles was run. TCRdb re-derived calls from the 5' RACE reads in MiXCR, one entry per CDR3 protein. The sample includes about 760,000 distinct CDR3 sequences, about 61% of them seen just once. Sequencing used blood. The source is a man in his forties in good health.

The chain has TRBV5-1 and TRBJ2-7; D may match TRBD1 or TRBD2 (6 bases each). The J call may be incorrect, as the DNA end agrees better with TRBJ2-1. The germline gives CDR1 SGHRS, CDR2 YFSETQ. CDR3 length equals 16 residues. The CDR3 DNA is TGCGCCAGCAGGCGGTCAGGGGAGGCGCCCTACAATGAGCAGTTCTTC. Protein: CASRRSGEAPYNEQFF.

V is TRBV10-3 and J is TRBJ2-7; TRBD2 matches 11 bases. This CDR3 has 16 residues. Germline CDR1 reads ENHRY; CDR2 reads SYGVKD. After removal of 7 bases from V and 5 bases from J, the junction contained 13 bases not matched to a gene. In DNA form, the CDR3 reads TGTGCCATCACTCCGACGTTGACTAGCGGGACGGACGAGCAGTACTTC. Residues: CAITPTLTSGTDEQYF.

The chain combines TRBV18 with TRBJ2-5; possibly TRBD1 for D (6 bases). CDR1 and CDR2 from the germline V gene are KGHSH and LQKENI. The CDR3 covers 15 residues. Trimming pared 3 bases from V and 0 bases from J, leaving 11 bases between. CDR3 protein: CASSPLAGDQETQYF. The CDR3 DNA follows: TGTGCCAGCTCACCGCTGGCAGGGGACCAAGAGACCCAGTACTTC.

This chain connects TRBV7-2 to TRBJ2-4; D is perhaps TRBD1 (6 bases). The J call could be wrong; TRBJ2-7 is a better fit for the DNA end. CDR3 length equals 13 residues. CDR1 and CDR2 from the germline V gene are SGHTA and FQGNSA. This CDR3 reads CASSRQDSYEQYF. The CDR3 bases are TGTGCCAGCAGCCGCCAGGACAGCTACGAGCAGTACTTC.

This sequence joins TRBV18 and TRBJ2-1; possibly TRBD2 for D (6 bases). The V gene lost 3 bases and the J gene lost 5 bases, with 11 bases spanning the gap. This CDR3 comprises 14 residues. The germline gives CDR1 KGHSH, CDR2 LQKENI. The CDR3 is CASSPRRDDNEQFF. The CDR3 DNA reads as TGTGCCAGCTCACCCCGGCGGGATGACAATGAGCAGTTCTTC.

The chain links TRBV12-3 or TRBV12-4 to TRBJ2-3; 9 nucleotides agree with TRBD2. The CDR3 has 15 residues. With 6 bases clipped from V and 2 bases from J, the junction kept 6 bases outside the gene matches. The CDR3 here is CASRATSGVTDTQYF. The CDR3 DNA is TGTGCCAGCAGGGCGACTAGCGGTGTCACAGATACGCAGTATTTT.

A few counts support this clonotype. The chain uses TRBV12-5 and TRBJ2-5; 7 bases map to TRBD2. Trimming cost V 4 bases and J 5 bases; bases outside gene matches: 16. The CDR3 totals 17 residues. Germline CDR1 and CDR2: LGHNT and FRNRAP. Here the CDR3 DNA reads TGTGCTAGTGGTTCGGGTAATGAGGGAGGGCTCGGGGAGACCCAGTACTTC. Amino acids: CASGSGNEGGLGETQYF.

This chain's CDR3 is CASAGRTGRSGANVLTF. The CDR3 bases are TGTGCCAGCGCGGGACGGACAGGGCGCTCTGGGGCCAACGTCCTGACTTTC. The V call is TRBV9, the J call TRBJ2-6; 8 bases align to TRBD1. With V trimmed by 7 bases and J by 0 bases, 9 bases remained unmatched. CDR1 and CDR2 from the germline V gene are SGDLS and YYNGEE. The CDR3 sequence is 17 residues long.

This clonotype was detected a few times. The J gene is TRBJ2-7, the V gene TRBV20-1; D gene uncertain. The DNA matches TRBJ2-5 better at its end, which makes the J call doubtful. This CDR3 comprises 13 residues. Germline CDR1 is DFQATT and CDR2 is SNEGSKA (reference sequence). This CDR3 is CSVRVVSKETQYF. DNA for the CDR3: TGCAGTGTTCGGGTGGTGAGCAAAGAGACCCAGTACTTC.

This clonotype came up a few times. CDR3 sequence: CASRKPGQGMVGEQFF. The CDR3 nucleotides are TGCGCCAGCAGGAAGCCGGGACAGGGTATGGTAGGTGAGCAGTTCTTC. This chain links TRBV4-1 with TRBJ2-1; 9 bases are a match to TRBD1. Germline V gene data show CDR1 as MGHRA and CDR2 as YSYEKL. The CDR3 runs to 16 residues. The ends lost 6 bases at V and 9 bases at J; junction bases unmatched: 15.

Only one count was recorded for this clonotype. The junction departs from germline at one end; a sequencing error may be responsible. V usage is TRBV5-1 and J usage is TRBJ2-7; D may be TRBD1 (7 bases). From germline, CDR1 is SGHRS and CDR2 YFSETQ. CDR3 length: 15 residues. CDR3 in DNA: TGCGCCAGCAGCCCGCGGGACAGAGGAACCTACGAGCGGTACTTC. It yields the protein CASSPRDRGTYERYF. Filled out from reference TRBV5-1 and TRBJ2-7, the complete variable domain reads KAGVTQTPRYLIKTRGQQVTLSCSPISGHRSVSWYQQTPGQGLQFLFEYFSETQRNKGNFPGRFSGRQFSNSRSEMNVSTLELGDSALYLCASSPRDRGTYERYFGPGTRLTVT.

V and J are TRBV7-3 and TRBJ2-1; D gene ambiguous. V was cut by 5 bases and J by 10 bases, with 6 bases left in between. CDR3 length: 10 residues. Germline CDR1 SGHTA, CDR2 FQGTGA. Written as DNA, the CDR3 is TGTGCCAGCAGCCTCATCGAGCAGTTCTTC. It translates to CASSLIEQFF.

V usage is TRBV27 and J usage is TRBJ2-1; TRBD1 aligns across 9 bases. Germline CDR1 is MNHEY and CDR2 is SMNVEV (reference sequence). J gave up 5 bases and V 3 bases, and 5 bases lay outside the gene matches. The CDR3 spans 15 residues. Here the CDR3 DNA reads TGTGCCAGCAGTTTCGGGACAGGGACCAACAATGAGCAGTTCTTC. Translation: CASSFGTGTNNEQFF.

This rearrangement joins TRBV27 to TRBJ2-5; TRBD2 aligns across 12 bases. The germline V gene encodes CDR1 MNHEY and CDR2 SMNVEV (reference sequence). The CDR3 runs 14 residues. Losses at the gene ends were 5 bases for V and 11 bases for J; bases not matched to a gene: 9. The CDR3 DNA follows: TGTGCCAGCAGTCTCGGGACTAGCGGGCTGGAGCAGTACTTC. Translating it yields CASSLGTSGLEQYF.

The CDR3 DNA follows: TGTGCCAGCAGCCCAACAGGGGTTTTTGCCACTGAAGCTTTCTTT. As protein: CASSPTGVFATEAFF. V and J are TRBV7-2 and TRBJ1-1, with 7 nucleotides matching TRBD1. The junction had 10 bases not matched to a gene; V was cut back by 5 bases and J by 4 bases. Germline V gives CDR1 SGHTA, CDR2 FQGNSA. The CDR3 totals 15 residues.

The J gene is TRBJ1-4, the V gene TRBV7-9; tentative D call: TRBD1 (6 bases). The CDR3 sequence is 15 residues long. Trimming stripped 2 bases from V and 7 bases from J, with 14 bases between. The germline gives CDR1 SEHNR, CDR2 FQNEAQ (reference sequence). In DNA form, the CDR3 reads TGTGCCAGCAGCTTAATGCGCCGGACAGTTGAAAAACTGTTTTTT. Translated, it gives CASSLMRRTVEKLFF.

The rearrangement joins TRBV4-3 to TRBJ2-3; D is uncertain. The CDR3 spans 15 residues. V was pared by 0 bases and J by 6 bases, with 13 bases between. CDR1 and CDR2 (germline): LGHNA, YSLEER. This CDR3 is CASSQDFGWADTQYF. The CDR3 region has the DNA TGCGCCAGCAGCCAAGATTTCGGGTGGGCGGATACGCAGTATTTT.

V gene TRBV25-1 combines with J gene TRBJ1-2; D possibly corresponds to TRBD1 (6 bases). The V and J ends lost 1 base and 4 bases respectively, with 13 bases between them. There are 15 residues in the CDR3. The germline CDR1 and CDR2 sequences are MGHDK and SYGVNS. CDR3 nucleotide sequence: TGTGCCAGCAGTGAATCACAGGGCGTTTCCTATGGCTACACCTTC. It specifies CASSESQGVSYGYTF.

This clonotype has a handful of counts. The gene calls are TRBV2 and TRBJ2-5; D is perhaps TRBD2 (5 bases). Germline V lookup: CDR1 SNHLY, CDR2 FYNNEI. Trimming took off 7 bases at V and 3 bases at J, with 15 bases between the two ends. The CDR3 is made up of 14 amino acids. CDR3 DNA sequence: TGTGCCAGCAAGGATACCCGGGGAGAAGAGACCCAGTACTTC. It codes for CASKDTRGEETQYF.

Concerning this clonotype: The junction shows a germline mismatch at one end, possibly a read error. The CDR3 protein is CASSLSGGAFNIQYF. CDR3 bases: TGTGCCAGTAGCTTATCAGGGGGCGCGTTTAACATTCAGTACTTC. The rearrangement links TRBV7-3 to TRBJ2-4, with 8 bases that match TRBD1. The CDR3 runs to 15 residues. From germline, CDR1 is SGHTA and CDR2 FQGTGA.

This clonotype was seen just once. The chain carries TRBV27 and TRBJ2-3; tentative D call: TRBD2 (6 bases). Germline V gives CDR1 MNHEY, CDR2 SMNVEV (reference sequence). Trimming pared 3 bases from V and 11 bases from J, leaving 21 bases between. The CDR3 extends over 15 amino acids. CDR3 residues: CASSFSSGPGNEQYF. CDR3 in DNA: TGTGCCAGCAGTTTTTCCAGCGGGCCGGGCAATGAGCAGTATTTT.

This chain connects TRBV6-2 or TRBV6-3 to TRBJ2-5, with D tentatively TRBD1 or TRBD2 (5 bases each). Trimming stripped 5 bases from V and 11 bases from J, with 33 bases between. The CDR3 loop spans 18 amino acids. Per germline, CDR1 MNHEY and CDR2 SVGEGT. CDR3 loop: CASSLEGSGLLGYNEQYF. In DNA form, the CDR3 reads TGTGCCAGCAGTCTTGAAGGCTCAGGGTTACTAGGGTACAATGAGCAGTACTTC.

The chain has TRBV6-5 and TRBJ1-4, with D hard to call. Germline V lookup: CDR1 MNHEY, CDR2 SVGAGI. CDR3 length: 16 amino acids. The V end lost 6 bases, the J end lost 0 bases, and 14 bases lay between the germline ends. CDR3 sequence reads: CASSQQRAATNEKLFF. CDR3 nucleotides: TGTGCCAGCAGCCAACAACGCGCCGCAACTAATGAAAAACTGTTTTTT.

This sequence joins TRBV28 and TRBJ2-3; 9 bases map to TRBD2. CDR3 size: 16 residues. J gave up 1 base and V 5 bases, and 7 bases lay outside the gene matches. The germline gives CDR1 MDHEN, CDR2 SYDVKM. The CDR3 loop reads CASSRGGASRTDTQYF. The CDR3 coding sequence is TGTGCCAGCAGTCGCGGGGGGGCCTCTCGCACAGATACGCAGTATTTT.

The rearrangement joins TRBV2 to TRBJ2-1, with 11 nucleotides matching TRBD2. Germline CDR1 reads SNHLY; CDR2 reads FYNNEI. This CDR3 is 15 amino acids long. The trim removed 1 base at V and 13 bases at J, leaving 9 bases unmatched. The CDR3 DNA reads as TGTGCCAGCAGTGAAGGGCTAGCGGGAGGCTTAGGACAGTTCTTC. It yields the protein CASSEGLAGGLGQFF.

V and J are TRBV6-5 and TRBJ2-1, with D perhaps matching TRBD1 (6 bases). Germline CDR1 and CDR2: MNHEY and SVGAGI. V lost 7 bases, J lost 8 bases, and 12 bases lay in between. The CDR3 is 12 residues long. This CDR3 reads CASKIGGDEQFF. The DNA for the CDR3 is TGTGCCAGCAAAATTGGGGGCGATGAGCAGTTCTTC.

This chain uses TRBV25-1 with TRBJ2-2; no clear D. The germline V gene encodes CDR1 MGHDK and CDR2 SYGVNS. Trimming cost V 6 bases and J 7 bases, with 18 bases left between them. The CDR3 covers 15 residues. The CDR3 here is CASRSQVESIGELFF. CDR3 coding DNA: TGTGCCAGCAGGAGCCAGGTAGAGAGTATCGGGGAGCTGTTTTTT.

This clonotype showed up just a few times. The J gene is TRBJ2-4, the V gene TRBV2, with D unclear. Deletions cut 1 base from V and 15 bases from J, with 10 bases between. This CDR3 spans 11 amino acids. Germline V gene lookup returns CDR1 SNHLY and CDR2 FYNNEI. This CDR3 is CASSEDETPYF. CDR3 nucleotides: TGTGCCAGCAGTGAAGATGAAACCCCGTACTTC.

This clonotype appeared a few times. The chain employs TRBV12-3 or TRBV12-4 and TRBJ1-2; D gene unclear. V was trimmed by 0 bases and J by 2 bases, leaving 13 bases between them. The CDR3 covers 16 residues. The CDR3: CASSLAVLRLNYGYTF. CDR3 in DNA: TGTGCCAGCAGTTTAGCCGTTCTCAGGTTAAACTATGGCTACACCTTC.

The chain recombines TRBV4-2 with TRBJ2-1; D is ambiguous. Germline V gene data show CDR1 as LGHNA and CDR2 as YNFKEQ. The V end was cut by 8 bases, the J end by 2 bases, with 4 bases between. This CDR3 is 11 amino acids long. The CDR3 DNA reads as TGTGCCAGCGGGCCCTACAATGAGCAGTTCTTC. As protein: CASGPYNEQFF.